This T cell receptor (beta chain) comes out of a study of neurological immune-mediated disorders. Overall study results and limits: While HTLV-1-associated myelopathy showed the greatest TCR clonal expansion, multiple sclerosis showed the least, falling below healthy controls.

Germline CDR1 is SGHRS and CDR2 is YFSETQ. The CDR3 extends over 16 amino acids. V trimming: 0 bases; J trimming: 4 bases; junction bases outside the gene matches: 10. Time point specified: longitudinal time-point 1 (baseline). The unsorted libraries were made from 2 million PBMCs kept at -80 C. The cDNA was produced through 5'RACE with 10-nucleotide random UMIs. Every sequencing run produced over 200 million TCR-beta sequences, and the sequences from any one run covered 15-18 subjects. TCRdb reprocessed the 5' RACE reads via MiXCR and lists one record per CDR3 protein. The data hold tens of thousands of distinct CDR3 sequences, with 9.5% to 12% observed a single time. This clonotype was seen repeatedly, ten times or more. Its cognate antigen is unknown.

Sequencing used PBMCs. This TCR was sampled from a male donor with HTLV-1-associated myelopathy (HAM/TSP). The chain has TRBV5-1 and TRBJ2-7; the match to TRBD2 covers 7 bases. CDR3 sequence reads: CASSLVSAGDLYEQYF. As DNA, the CDR3 is TGCGCCAGCAGCTTGGTGAGCGCGGGGGATCTGTACGAGCAGTACTTC.